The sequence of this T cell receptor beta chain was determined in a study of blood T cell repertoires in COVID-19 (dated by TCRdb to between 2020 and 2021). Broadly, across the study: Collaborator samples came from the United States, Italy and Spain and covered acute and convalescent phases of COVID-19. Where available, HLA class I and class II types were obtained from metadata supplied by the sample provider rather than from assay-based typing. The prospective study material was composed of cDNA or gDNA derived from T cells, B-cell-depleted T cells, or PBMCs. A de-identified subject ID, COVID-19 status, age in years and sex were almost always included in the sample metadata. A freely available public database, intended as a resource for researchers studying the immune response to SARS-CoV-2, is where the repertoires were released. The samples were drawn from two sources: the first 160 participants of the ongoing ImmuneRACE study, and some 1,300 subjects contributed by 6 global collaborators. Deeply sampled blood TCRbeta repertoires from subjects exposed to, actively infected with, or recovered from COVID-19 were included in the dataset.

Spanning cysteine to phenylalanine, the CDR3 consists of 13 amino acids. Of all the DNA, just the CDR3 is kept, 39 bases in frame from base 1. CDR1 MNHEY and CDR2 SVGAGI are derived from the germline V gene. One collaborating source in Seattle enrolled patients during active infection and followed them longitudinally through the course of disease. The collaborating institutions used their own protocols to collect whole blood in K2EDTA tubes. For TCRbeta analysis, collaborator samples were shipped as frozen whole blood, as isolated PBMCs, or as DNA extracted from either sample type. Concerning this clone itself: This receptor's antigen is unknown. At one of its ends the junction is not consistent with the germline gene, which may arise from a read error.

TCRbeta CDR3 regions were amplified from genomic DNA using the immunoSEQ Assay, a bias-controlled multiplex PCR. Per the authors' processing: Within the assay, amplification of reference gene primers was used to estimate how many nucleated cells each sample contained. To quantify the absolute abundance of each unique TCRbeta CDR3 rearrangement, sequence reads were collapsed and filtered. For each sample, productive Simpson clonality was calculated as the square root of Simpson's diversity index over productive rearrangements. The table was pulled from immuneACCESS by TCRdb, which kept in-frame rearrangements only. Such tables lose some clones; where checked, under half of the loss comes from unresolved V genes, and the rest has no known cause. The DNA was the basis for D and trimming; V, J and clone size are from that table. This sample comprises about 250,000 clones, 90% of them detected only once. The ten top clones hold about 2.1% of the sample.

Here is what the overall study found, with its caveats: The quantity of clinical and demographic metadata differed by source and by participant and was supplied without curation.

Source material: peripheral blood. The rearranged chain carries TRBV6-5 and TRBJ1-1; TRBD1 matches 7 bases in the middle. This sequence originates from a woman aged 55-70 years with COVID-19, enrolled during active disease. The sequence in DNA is TGTGCCAGCAGCTCGCCATCCCCGGACAGGCCCACCTTT. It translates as CASSSPSPDRPTF.